This T cell receptor (beta chain) originates from a study of T cells in Graves' hyperthyroidism and ophthalmopathy. The overall study: The authors collected peripheral blood at initial diagnosis, before any treatment.

CDR3 length equals 14 residues. The V gene's germline CDR1 is KGHSH and CDR2 LQKENI. In regard to this clonotype: This may be a read error: a much more frequent sequence differs by one nucleotide.

The investigators amplified TCR beta CDR3 regions from RNA transcripts. The HTBI primer set served for first-round RT-PCR of the TCR CDR3. TCRdb recomputed calls from the multiplex PCR reads with MiXCR, one row per CDR3 protein. The sample has more than 300,000 distinct CDR3 sequences; approximately 17% are singletons. This chain connects TRBV18 to TRBJ2-1; D is possibly TRBD1 (6 bases). This TCR came from a man aged 18 to 35 with Graves' ophthalmopathy. Sequenced material: blood. Here the CDR3 reads CASLGQRSCNEQFF. DNA for the CDR3: TGTGCCAGCCTCGGACAGAGATCCTGCAATGAGCAGTTCTTC.